This TCR beta chain emerged from a study of blood T cell repertoires in COVID-19. Across the study: Sites across the United States, Italy and Spain contributed samples from acute and convalescent COVID-19. The analysed material was cDNA or gDNA that came from T cells, B-cell-depleted T cells, or PBMCs.

Germline-derived CDR1 and CDR2 are LGHDT and YNNKEL (reference sequence). V shed 0 bases and J shed 5 bases, with 7 bases lying between them. This CDR3 comprises 13 residues. How the authors handled the data: Estimation of nucleated cell counts relied on the amplification of reference gene primers. Data came from immunoSEQ multiplex PCR; TCRdb stores just in-frame clones and leaves some out. V, J and clone size are those of that table, while D and trimming were read from the DNA. Among roughly 200,000 clones, around 92% were seen once, and the ten largest hold roughly 4%. Adults between about 18 and 95 years of age took part from about 24 US areas.

The sample comprised PBMCs or T cells enriched from blood (not recorded which). The V gene is TRBV3-1 (or the pseudogene TRBV3-2), the J gene TRBJ2-5, with no clear D. This sequence originates from a woman aged 25 to 39 with acute COVID-19. The CDR3 nucleotides read TGTGCCAGCAGCCAAGAAAATCGTGAGACCCAGTACTTC. Amino acids: CASSQENRETQYF.